These 16 T cell receptor beta chains originate from one sample sequenced in a study of technical replicates of blood from a handful of donors (dated by TCRdb to the late 2010s). Libraries were built with the immunoSEQ multiplex PCR assay. This is the immuneACCESS table as TCRdb keeps it, with only in-frame sequences that have V and J called. A part of the clones is gone; compared with another copy, unresolved V genes explain less than half, and the rest is unexplained. This sample is represented by about 83,000 clones; roughly nine tenths of them were singletons. The ten most abundant clones make up 0.39% of the sample. Sequenced input: T cells isolated from PBMCs. Source of these receptors: a human donor in good health.

The chain employs TRBV4-1 and TRBJ1-2; D is possibly TRBD1 (6 bases). Germline V gene data show CDR1 as MGHRA and CDR2 as YSYEKL. The CDR3 runs to 16 residues. With 0 bases removed from V and 2 bases from J, the gap between germline ends came to 13 bases. The DNA for the CDR3 is TGCGCCAGCAGCCAAGAGAGGGGGAGGGGAAACTATGGCTACACCTTC. Amino acid sequence: CASSQERGRGNYGYTF.

The CDR3 protein is CAGEVGGAGYEQYF. DNA of the CDR3: TGTGCCGGCGAAGTGGGGGGGGCAGGCTACGAGCAGTACTTC. The rearrangement links TRBV7-9 to TRBJ2-7; D is perhaps TRBD2 (7 bases). Germline-derived CDR1 and CDR2 are SEHNR and FQNEAQ (reference sequence). The CDR3 has 14 amino acids. V lost 11 bases to trimming and J lost 3 bases, with 20 bases between them.

The rearrangement joins TRBV30 to TRBJ2-7; a possible D gene is TRBD2 (7 bases). Germline V CDR1 and CDR2: GTSNPN, SVGIG (reference sequence). V was pared by 2 bases and J by 5 bases, with 13 bases between. The CDR3 spans 13 residues. CDR3 DNA: TGTGCCTGGAGTTACGGGGGGCCGGACGAGCAGTACTTC. Its translation: CAWSYGGPDEQYF.

This sequence joins TRBV7-9 and TRBJ2-2; D remains unclear. Germline CDR1 and CDR2: SEHNR and FQNEAQ (reference sequence). V was trimmed by 3 bases and J by 9 bases, leaving 11 bases between them. The CDR3 contains 13 residues. The CDR3 DNA reads TGTGCCAGCAGCTTTAGTCAGACTCGGGAGCTGTTTTTT. Encoded protein: CASSFSQTRELFF.

V gene TRBV19 combines with J gene TRBJ2-7; possibly TRBD1 for D (6 bases). This CDR3 contains 18 residues. Germline V CDR1 and CDR2: LNHDA, SQIVND (reference sequence). V lost 2 bases, J lost 1 base, and 21 bases lay in between. DNA of the CDR3: TGTGCCAGTAGTATACCGACAGGAAAAAAGGGAGAATCCTACGAGCAGTACTTC. Encoded protein: CASSIPTGKKGESYEQYF.

This chain connects TRBV4-3 to TRBJ2-1; D not certain. Looked up from germline, CDR1 is LGHNA and CDR2 is YSLEER. This CDR3 comprises 14 residues. V lost 1 base, J lost 6 bases, and 10 bases lay in between. In DNA, the CDR3 is TGCGCCAGCAGCCAAGCAACATCGGGCAATGAGCAGTTCTTC. Translation gives CASSQATSGNEQFF.

V gene TRBV7-8 combines with J gene TRBJ2-1, with a tentative D call TRBD2 (6 bases). Deletions cut 2 bases from V and 0 bases from J, with 11 bases between. This CDR3 region has 16 residues. The germline V gene has CDR1 SGHVS and CDR2 FQNEAQ. Here the CDR3 reads CASSLNSGSSYNEQFF. In DNA form, the CDR3 reads TGTGCCAGCAGCTTAAATAGCGGTAGCTCCTACAATGAGCAGTTCTTC.

The chain recombines TRBV29-1 with TRBJ1-2; possibly TRBD1 for D (6 bases). Deletions cut 3 bases from V and 4 bases from J, with 18 bases between. The CDR3 is made up of 15 amino acids. Germline V lookup: CDR1 SQVTM, CDR2 ANQGSEA. CDR3 bases: TGCAGCGTTGAGCACAGGGAAGGCTCCCTCTATGGCTACACCTTC. Its translation is CSVEHREGSLYGYTF.

This clone was seen once. The chain couples TRBV6-5 to TRBJ1-1; 7 bases agree with TRBD1. The germline V gene encodes CDR1 MNHEY and CDR2 SVGAGI. The CDR3 totals 15 residues. V was clipped by 6 bases and J by 3 bases; unmatched bases: 10. The CDR3 region is CASSRPSQGDTEAFF. CDR3 nucleotide sequence: TGTGCCAGCAGCCGTCCCTCCCAGGGGGACACTGAAGCTTTCTTT.

The chain links TRBV19 to TRBJ2-1, with 7 bases matching TRBD2. The CDR3 sequence is 15 residues long. The trim removed 7 bases at V and 1 base at J, leaving 7 bases unmatched. Per the germline V gene, CDR1 is LNHDA and CDR2 is SQIVND (reference sequence). CDR3 sequence reads: CASNGGGLSYNEQFF. The CDR3 region has the DNA TGTGCCAGTAATGGGGGAGGGTTATCCTACAATGAGCAGTTCTTC.

This clone has a handful of counts. The chain has TRBV6-5 and TRBJ2-2, with 10 bases identical to TRBD2. CDR3 size: 16 residues. Germline V gene data show CDR1 as MNHEY and CDR2 as SVGAGI. Unmatched junction bases numbered 7, after V lost 4 bases and J lost 5 bases. The CDR3 region has the DNA TGTGCCAGCAGTTGGGGATTAGCGGGAGGAACCGGGGAGCTGTTTTTT. Its translation is CASSWGLAGGTGELFF.

The chain is built from TRBV11-2 and TRBJ1-2; 8 bases map to TRBD1. With V trimmed by 4 bases and J by 12 bases, 19 bases remained unmatched. Germline CDR1 and CDR2: SGHAT and FQNNGV. There are 16 residues in the CDR3. The CDR3 DNA reads as TGTGCCAGCAGCTCAACGGTGGTGGGACAGGCCGTTTGGAACACCTTC. It is translated as CASSSTVVGQAVWNTF. Full variable domain (remainder filled in from reference TRBV11-2 and TRBJ1-2): EAGVAQSPRYKIIEKRQSVAFWCNPISGHATLYWYQQILGQGPKLLIQFQNNGVVDDSQLPKDRFSAERLKGVDSTLKIQPAKLEDSAVYLCASSSTVVGQAVWNTFGSGTRLTVV.

The CDR3 spells CASRGDRVTGELFF. CDR3 DNA sequence: TGTGCCAGCAGGGGGGACAGAGTCACCGGGGAGCTGTTTTTT. This chain joins TRBV27 and TRBJ2-2, with 7 bases identical to TRBD1. J was trimmed by 4 bases and V by 6 bases; bases with no gene match: 5. Germline CDR1 MNHEY, CDR2 SMNVEV (reference sequence). The CDR3 loop spans 14 amino acids.

The V gene is TRBV30, the J gene TRBJ2-1; maybe TRBD1 (5 bases). Trimming removed 3 bases at V and 5 bases at J, with 14 bases between. Germline values: CDR1 GTSNPN, CDR2 SVGIG (reference sequence). This CDR3 is 14 amino acids long. In DNA form, the CDR3 reads TGTGCCTGGAGCGAACTTTGGGGCAACAATGAGCAGTTCTTC. This codes for CAWSELWGNNEQFF.

V usage is TRBV27 and J usage is TRBJ1-2, with 8 bases aligning to TRBD1. J was trimmed by 3 bases and V by 2 bases; bases with no gene match: 5. This CDR3 has 15 residues. Germline lookup yields CDR1 MNHEY and CDR2 SMNVEV (reference sequence). CDR3 DNA: TGTGCCAGCAGTTTAGGCAGGGGGCCTCACTATGGCTACACCTTC. It translates to CASSLGRGPHYGYTF.

This sequence joins TRBV11-2 and TRBJ2-1, with unresolved D. Germline values: CDR1 SGHAT, CDR2 FQNNGV. The germline V and J ends were trimmed by 6 bases and 6 bases, with 18 bases remaining between them. The CDR3 contains 15 residues. The CDR3 protein is CASRNSLRILNEQFF. The DNA for the CDR3 is TGTGCCAGCAGGAACTCGCTCAGGATTCTCAATGAGCAGTTCTTC.